This T cell receptor beta chain was retrieved from a study of cytomegalovirus exposure and HLA in healthy donors. The study, taken as a whole, reports: A later analysis reportedly found that, within productive TCRs, an Asian-associated ancestry cluster had fewer N-insertions than the mean observed across the roughly 690 donors. With later analysis, a missense DCLRE1C variant became linked to TCR beta V- and J-gene trimming.

Remarks on this clone: Its antigen is as yet unknown.

Primers: 60 Vbeta forward and 13 Jbeta reverse. Authors' analysis steps: Approximately 80 million unique TCR beta chains, some 10 million of them shared, were counted by a later analysis. The repertoire was sequenced with immunoSEQ multiplex PCR; TCRdb's copy has only in-frame clones and lacks some. The V and J calls and clone size are taken from that table; D and trimming were inferred from the DNA. The table has some 150,000 clones, roughly 72% seen once. Germline loops: CDR1 SEHNR, CDR2 FQNEAQ (reference sequence). V lost 2 bases to trimming and J lost 10 bases, with 6 bases between them. This CDR3 has 11 amino acids.

V gene TRBV7-9 combines with J gene TRBJ2-1; possibly TRBD1 for D (5 bases). The specimen was PBMCs. The receptor's source is a man aged 35 to 55 in good health and CMV-seronegative. CDR3 DNA: TGTGCCAGCAGCTTAAGACAGGAGCAGTTCTTC. Its translation is CASSLRQEQFF.